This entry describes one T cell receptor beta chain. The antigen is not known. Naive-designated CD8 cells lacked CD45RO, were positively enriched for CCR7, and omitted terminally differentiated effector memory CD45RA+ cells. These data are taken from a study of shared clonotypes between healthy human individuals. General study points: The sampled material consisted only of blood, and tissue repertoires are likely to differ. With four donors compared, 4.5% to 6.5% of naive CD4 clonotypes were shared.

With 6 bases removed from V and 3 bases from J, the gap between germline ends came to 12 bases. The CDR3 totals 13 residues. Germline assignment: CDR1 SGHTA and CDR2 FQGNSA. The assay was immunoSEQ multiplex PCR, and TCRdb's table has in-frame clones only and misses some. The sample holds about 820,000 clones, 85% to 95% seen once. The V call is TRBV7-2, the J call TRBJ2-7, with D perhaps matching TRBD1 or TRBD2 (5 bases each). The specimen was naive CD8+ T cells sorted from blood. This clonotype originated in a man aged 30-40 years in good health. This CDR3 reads CASSWDLGYEQYF. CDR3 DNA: TGTGCCAGCAGTTGGGACCTGGGCTACGAGCAGTACTTC.